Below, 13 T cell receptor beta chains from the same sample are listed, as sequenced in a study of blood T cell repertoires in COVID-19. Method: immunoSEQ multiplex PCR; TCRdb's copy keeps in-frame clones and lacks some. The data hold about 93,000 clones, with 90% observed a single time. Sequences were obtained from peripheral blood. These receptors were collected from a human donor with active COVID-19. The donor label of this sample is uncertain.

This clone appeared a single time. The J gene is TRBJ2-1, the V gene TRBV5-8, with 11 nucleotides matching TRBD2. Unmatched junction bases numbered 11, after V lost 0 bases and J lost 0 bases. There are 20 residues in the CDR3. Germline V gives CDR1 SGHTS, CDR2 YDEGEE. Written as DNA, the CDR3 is TGTGCCAGCAGCTTGGCATACTCTAGCGGGGGGTCGAGCTCCTACAATGAGCAGTTCTTC. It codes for CASSLAYSSGGSSSYNEQFF.

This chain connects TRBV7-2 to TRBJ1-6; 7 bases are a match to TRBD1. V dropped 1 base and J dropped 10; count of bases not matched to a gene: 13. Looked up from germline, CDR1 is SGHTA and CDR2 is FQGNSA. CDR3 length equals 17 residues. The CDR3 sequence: CASSLVPGEGAGSPLHF. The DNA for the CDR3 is TGTGCCAGCAGCTTAGTTCCCGGAGAGGGGGCAGGCTCACCCCTCCACTTT.

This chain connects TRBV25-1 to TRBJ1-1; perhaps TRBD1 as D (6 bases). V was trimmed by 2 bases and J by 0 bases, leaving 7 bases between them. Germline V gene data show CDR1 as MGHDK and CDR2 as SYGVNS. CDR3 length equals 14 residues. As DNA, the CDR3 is TGTGCCAGCAGTGAAGGACAGTTGAACACTGAAGCTTTCTTT. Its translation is CASSEGQLNTEAFF. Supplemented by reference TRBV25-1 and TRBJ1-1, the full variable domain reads EADIYQTPRYLVIGTGKKITLECSQTMGHDKMYWYQQDPGMELHLIHYSYGVNSTEKGDLSSESTVSRIRTEHFPLTLESARPSHTSQYLCASSEGQLNTEAFFGQGTRLTVV.

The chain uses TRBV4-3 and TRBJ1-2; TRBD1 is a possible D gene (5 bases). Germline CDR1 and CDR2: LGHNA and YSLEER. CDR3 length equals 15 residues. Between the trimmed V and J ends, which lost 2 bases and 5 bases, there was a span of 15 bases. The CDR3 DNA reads TGCGCCAGCAGCCAATCCATCGACAGCTATTATGGCTACACCTTC. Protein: CASSQSIDSYYGYTF.

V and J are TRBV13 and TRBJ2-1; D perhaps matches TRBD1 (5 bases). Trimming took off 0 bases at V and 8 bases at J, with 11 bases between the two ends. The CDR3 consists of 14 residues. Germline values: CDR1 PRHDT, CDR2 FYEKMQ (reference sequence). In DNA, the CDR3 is TGTGCCAGCAGCTTAGGGCAGGGTTACGATGAGCAGTTCTTC. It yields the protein CASSLGQGYDEQFF.

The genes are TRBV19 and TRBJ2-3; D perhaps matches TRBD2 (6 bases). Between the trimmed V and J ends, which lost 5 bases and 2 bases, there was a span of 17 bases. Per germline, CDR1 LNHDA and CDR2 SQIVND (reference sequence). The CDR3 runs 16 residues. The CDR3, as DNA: TGTGCCAGTAGTGCACTGACGGGGAGGTACACAGATACGCAGTATTTT. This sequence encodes CASSALTGRYTDTQYF.

The CDR3 protein is CASSLWDRGSEAFF. The DNA of the CDR3 is TGTGCCAGCAGCTTATGGGACAGGGGTTCTGAAGCTTTCTTT. The rearrangement uses TRBV7-2 and TRBJ1-1, with 10 positions matching TRBD1. Germline values: CDR1 SGHTA, CDR2 FQGNSA. Trimming at V came to 2 bases and at J to 6 bases, leaving 3 bases not matched to a gene. The CDR3 consists of 14 residues.

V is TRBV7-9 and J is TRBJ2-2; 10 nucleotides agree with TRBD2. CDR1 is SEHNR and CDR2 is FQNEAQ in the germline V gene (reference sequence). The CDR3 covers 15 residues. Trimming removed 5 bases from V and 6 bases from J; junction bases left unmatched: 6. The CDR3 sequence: CASSLGLAAPGELFF. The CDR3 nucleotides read TGTGCCAGCAGCCTAGGACTAGCGGCTCCCGGGGAGCTGTTTTTT. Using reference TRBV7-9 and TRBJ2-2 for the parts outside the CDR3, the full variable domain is DTGVSQNPRHKITKRGQNVTFRCDPISEHNRLYWYRQTLGQGPEFLTYFQNEAQLEKSRLLSDRFSAERPKGSFSTLEIQRTEQGDSAMYLCASSLGLAAPGELFFGEGSRLTVL.

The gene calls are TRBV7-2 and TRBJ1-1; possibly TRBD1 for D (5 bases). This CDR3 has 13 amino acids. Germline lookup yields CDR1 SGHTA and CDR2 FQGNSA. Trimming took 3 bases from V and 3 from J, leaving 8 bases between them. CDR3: CASSFRVHTEAFF. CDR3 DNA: TGTGCCAGCAGCTTCAGGGTCCACACTGAAGCTTTCTTT.

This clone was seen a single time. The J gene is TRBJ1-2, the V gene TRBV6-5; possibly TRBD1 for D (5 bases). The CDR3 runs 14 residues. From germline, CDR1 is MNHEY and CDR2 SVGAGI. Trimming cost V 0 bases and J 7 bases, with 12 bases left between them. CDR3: CASSYSAGKAGYTF. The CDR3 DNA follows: TGTGCCAGCAGTTACTCGGCAGGGAAGGCTGGCTACACCTTC.

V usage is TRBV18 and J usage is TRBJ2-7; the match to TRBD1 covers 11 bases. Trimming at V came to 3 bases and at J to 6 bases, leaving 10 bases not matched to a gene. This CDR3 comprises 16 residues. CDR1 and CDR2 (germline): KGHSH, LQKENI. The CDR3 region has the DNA TGTGCCAGCTCACCCCTCGGGACAGGGGGGCGAGGCGAGCAGTACTTC. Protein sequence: CASSPLGTGGRGEQYF. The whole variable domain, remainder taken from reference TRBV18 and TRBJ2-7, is NAGVMQNPRHLVRRRGQEARLRCSPMKGHSHVYWYRQLPEEGLKFMVYLQKENIIDESGMPKERFSAEFPKEGPSILRIQQVVRGDSAAYFCASSPLGTGGRGEQYFGPGTRLTVT.

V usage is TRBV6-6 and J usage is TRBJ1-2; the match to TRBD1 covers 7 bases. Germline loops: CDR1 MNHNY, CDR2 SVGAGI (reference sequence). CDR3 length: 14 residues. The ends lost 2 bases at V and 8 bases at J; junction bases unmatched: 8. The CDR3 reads CASSYRDSMEGYTF. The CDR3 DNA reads TGTGCCAGCAGTTACCGGGACAGTATGGAGGGCTACACCTTC.

CDR3 DNA sequence: TGCGCCAGCAGCCAAGGCCGGGACAGATTCTCGAGCTCCTATAATTCACCCCTCCACTTT. Its protein is CASSQGRDRFSSSYNSPLHF. The chain joins TRBV4-3 to TRBJ1-6; 7 bases align to TRBD1. The germline V gene encodes CDR1 LGHNA and CDR2 YSLEER. V trimming: 1 base; J trimming: 0 bases; junction bases outside the gene matches: 12. CDR3 length: 20 residues.